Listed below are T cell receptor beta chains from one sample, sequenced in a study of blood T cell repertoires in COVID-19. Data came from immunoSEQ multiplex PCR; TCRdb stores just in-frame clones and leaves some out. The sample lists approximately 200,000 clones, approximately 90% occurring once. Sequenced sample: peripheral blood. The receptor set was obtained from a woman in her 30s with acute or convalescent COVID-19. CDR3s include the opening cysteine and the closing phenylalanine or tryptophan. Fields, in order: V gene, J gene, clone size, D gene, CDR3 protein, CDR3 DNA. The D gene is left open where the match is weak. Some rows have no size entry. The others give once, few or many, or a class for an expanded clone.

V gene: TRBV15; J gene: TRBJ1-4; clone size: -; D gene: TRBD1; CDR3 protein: CATSRDPTGALEKLFF; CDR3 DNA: TGTGCCACCAGCAGAGATCCGACAGGGGCACTGGAAAAACTGTTTTTT
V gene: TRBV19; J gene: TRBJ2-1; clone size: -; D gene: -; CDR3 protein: CASSSEPRTLSSYNEQFF; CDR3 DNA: TGTGCCAGTAGTTCGGAGCCACGAACCCTCAGCTCCTACAATGAGCAGTTCTTC
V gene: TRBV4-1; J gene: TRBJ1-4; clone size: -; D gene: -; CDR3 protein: CASSLTSEKLFF; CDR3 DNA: TGCGCCAGCAGCCTCACTAGTGAAAAACTGTTTTTT
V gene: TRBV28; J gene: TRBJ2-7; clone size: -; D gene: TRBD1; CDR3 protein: CASSLIGTGFHEQYF; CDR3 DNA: TGTGCCAGCAGCCTCATCGGGACAGGGTTCCACGAGCAGTACTTC
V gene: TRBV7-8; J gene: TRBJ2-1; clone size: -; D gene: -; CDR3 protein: CASSPRVGGRQDNEQFF; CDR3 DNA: TGTGCCAGCAGCCCCAGGGTAGGGGGACGCCAAGACAATGAGCAGTTCTTC
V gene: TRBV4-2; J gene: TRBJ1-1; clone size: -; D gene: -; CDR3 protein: CASSQDSSLAEAFF; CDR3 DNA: TGTGCCAGCAGCCAAGATTCGTCCCTCGCTGAAGCTTTCTTT
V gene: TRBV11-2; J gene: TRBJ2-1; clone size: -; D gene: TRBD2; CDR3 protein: CASSLSGGRYYNEQFF; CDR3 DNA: TGTGCCAGCAGCTTAAGCGGCGGGAGGTACTACAATGAGCAGTTCTTC
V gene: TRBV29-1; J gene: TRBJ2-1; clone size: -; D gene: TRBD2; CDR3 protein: CSVPPSGIHEQFF; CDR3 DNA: TGCAGCGTTCCCCCTAGCGGGATACATGAGCAGTTCTTC
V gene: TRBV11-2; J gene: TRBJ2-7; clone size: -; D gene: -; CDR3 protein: CASSPIPTRPVWEQYF; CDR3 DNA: TGTGCCAGCAGCCCCATTCCGACTCGACCCGTTTGGGAGCAGTACTTC
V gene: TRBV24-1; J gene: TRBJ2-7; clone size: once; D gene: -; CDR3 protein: CATSDFRGEQYF; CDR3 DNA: TGTGCCACCAGCGACTTTAGGGGGGAGCAGTACTTC
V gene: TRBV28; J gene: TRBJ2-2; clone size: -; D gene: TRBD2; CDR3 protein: CASNVRTSGAKGELFF; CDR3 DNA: TGTGCCAGCAACGTTCGGACTAGCGGAGCGAAGGGGGAGCTGTTTTTT
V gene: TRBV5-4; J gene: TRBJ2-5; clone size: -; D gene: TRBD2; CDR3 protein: CASSLARTSGGETQYF; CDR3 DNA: TGTGCCAGCAGCTTGGCCCGGACTAGCGGGGGAGAGACCCAGTACTTC
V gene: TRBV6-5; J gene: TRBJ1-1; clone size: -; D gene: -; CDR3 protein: CASIAGMNTEAFF; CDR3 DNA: TGTGCCAGCATCGCCGGGATGAACACTGAAGCTTTCTTT
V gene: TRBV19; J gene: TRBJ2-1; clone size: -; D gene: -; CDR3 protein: CASSWREEYNEQFF; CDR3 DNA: TGTGCCAGCTCCTGGAGGGAAGAGTACAATGAGCAGTTCTTC
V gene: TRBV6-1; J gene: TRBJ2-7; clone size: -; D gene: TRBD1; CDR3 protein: CASSTDRGYEQYF; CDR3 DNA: TGTGCCAGCAGCACAGACAGGGGCTACGAGCAGTACTTC
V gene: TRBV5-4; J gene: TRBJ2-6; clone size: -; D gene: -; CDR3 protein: CASSVDGNSGANVLTF; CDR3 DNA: TGTGCCAGCAGCGTGGACGGTAACTCTGGGGCCAACGTCCTGACTTTC
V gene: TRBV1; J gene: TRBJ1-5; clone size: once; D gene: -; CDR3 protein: CTSSHTGWWQPQHF; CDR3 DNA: TGCACCAGCAGCCATACAGGGTGGTGGCAGCCCCAGCATTTT
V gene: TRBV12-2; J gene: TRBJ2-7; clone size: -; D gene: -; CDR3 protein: CASHPVVIRLEQYF; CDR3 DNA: TGTGCAAGTCACCCCGTAGTTATACGTCTCGAGCAGTACTTC
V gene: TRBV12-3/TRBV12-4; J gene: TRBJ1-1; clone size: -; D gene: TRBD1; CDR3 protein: CASSPRGLEAFF; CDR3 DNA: TGTGCCAGCAGCCCAAGGGGGCTTGAAGCTTTCTTT
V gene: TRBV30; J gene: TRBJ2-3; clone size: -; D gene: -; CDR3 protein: CAWSPKGVGDTQYF; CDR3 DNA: TGTGCCTGGAGTCCCAAGGGGGTAGGAGATACGCAGTATTTT
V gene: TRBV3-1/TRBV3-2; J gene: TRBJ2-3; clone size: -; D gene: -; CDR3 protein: CASRGSSGADTQYF; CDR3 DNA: TGTGCCAGCAGGGGTAGCTCAGGGGCGGATACGCAGTATTTT
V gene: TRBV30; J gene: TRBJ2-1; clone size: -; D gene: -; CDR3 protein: CALNPQVLGRGNWEQFF; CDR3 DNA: TGTGCCCTTAATCCACAGGTTCTCGGGCGGGGCAATTGGGAGCAGTTCTTC
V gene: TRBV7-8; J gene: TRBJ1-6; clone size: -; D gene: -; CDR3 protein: CASSWDTDSSPLHF; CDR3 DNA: TGTGCCAGCAGTTGGGACACGGATTCGTCACCCCTCCACTTT
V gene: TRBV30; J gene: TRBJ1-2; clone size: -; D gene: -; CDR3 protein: CAWSVTVGGGVGYTF; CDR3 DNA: TGTGCCTGGAGTGTAACGGTGGGGGGTGGTGTTGGCTACACCTTC
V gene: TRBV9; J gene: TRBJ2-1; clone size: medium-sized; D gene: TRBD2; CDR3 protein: CASNLAGGFGEQFF; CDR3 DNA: TGTGCCAGCAATCTAGCGGGAGGGTTCGGTGAGCAGTTCTTC
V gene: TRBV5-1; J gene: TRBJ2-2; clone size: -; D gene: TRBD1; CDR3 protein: CASRIQGASTGELFF; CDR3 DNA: TGCGCCAGTCGAATACAGGGGGCTAGCACCGGGGAGCTGTTTTTT
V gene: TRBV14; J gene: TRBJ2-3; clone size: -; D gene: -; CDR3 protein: CASGGDTQYF; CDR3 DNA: TGTGCCAGCGGAGGCGATACGCAGTATTTT
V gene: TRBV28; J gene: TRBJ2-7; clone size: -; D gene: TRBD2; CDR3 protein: CASTRTSWNEQYF; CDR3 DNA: TGTGCCAGCACTAGGACTAGTTGGAACGAGCAGTACTTC
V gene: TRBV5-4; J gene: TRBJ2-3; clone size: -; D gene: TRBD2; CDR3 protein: CASSWTSGRVVDTQYF; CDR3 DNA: TGTGCCAGCAGCTGGACTAGCGGGAGGGTAGTAGATACGCAGTATTTT
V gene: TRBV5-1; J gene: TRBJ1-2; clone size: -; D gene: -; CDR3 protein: CASSLERGYGYTF; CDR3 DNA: TGCGCCAGCAGCCTTGAGAGGGGGTACGGCTACACCTTC
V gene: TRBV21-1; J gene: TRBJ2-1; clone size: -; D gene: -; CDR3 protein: CASSKGSGLNNEQFF; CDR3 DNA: TGTGCCAGCAGCAAAGGCAGCGGGCTGAACAATGAGCAGTTCTTC
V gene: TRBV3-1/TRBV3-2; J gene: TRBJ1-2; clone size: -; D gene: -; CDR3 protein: CASSRDISYGYTF; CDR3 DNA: TGTGCCAGCAGCCGAGATATCTCCTATGGCTACACCTTC
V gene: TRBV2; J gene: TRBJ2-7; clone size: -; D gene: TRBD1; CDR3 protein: CASSARQGLYEQYF; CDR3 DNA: TGTGCCAGCAGTGCCCGACAGGGCTTATACGAGCAGTACTTC
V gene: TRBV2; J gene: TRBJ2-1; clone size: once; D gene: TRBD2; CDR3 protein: CASSPGTSPNEQFF; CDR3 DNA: TGTGCCAGCAGTCCCGGGACTAGTCCCAATGAGCAGTTCTTC
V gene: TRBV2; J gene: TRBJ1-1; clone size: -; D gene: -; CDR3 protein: CASARGRSEAFF; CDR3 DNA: TGTGCCAGCGCCAGGGGCAGATCTGAAGCTTTCTTT
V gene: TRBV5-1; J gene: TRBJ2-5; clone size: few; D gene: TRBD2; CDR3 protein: CASSPGLVLRETQYF; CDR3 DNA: TGCGCCAGCAGCCCCGGACTAGTCTTACGAGAGACCCAGTACTTC
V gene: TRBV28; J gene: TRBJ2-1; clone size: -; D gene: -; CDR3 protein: CASSLGQSNEQFF; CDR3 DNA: TGTGCCAGCAGTTTAGGACAGAGCAATGAGCAGTTCTTC
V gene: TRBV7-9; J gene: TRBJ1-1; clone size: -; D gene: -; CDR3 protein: CASSFRGVTEAFF; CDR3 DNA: TGTGCCAGCAGCTTCCGGGGTGTCACTGAAGCTTTCTTT
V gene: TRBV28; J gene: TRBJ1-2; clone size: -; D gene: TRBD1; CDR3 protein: CASSLSGDRGRSRGYTF; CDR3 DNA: TGTGCCAGCAGTTTATCTGGCGACAGGGGGAGATCGAGGGGCTACACCTTC
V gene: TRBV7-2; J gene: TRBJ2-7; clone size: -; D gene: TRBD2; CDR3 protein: CASSFGTSREQYF; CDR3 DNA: TGTGCCAGCAGCTTCGGGACTAGTCGCGAGCAGTACTTC
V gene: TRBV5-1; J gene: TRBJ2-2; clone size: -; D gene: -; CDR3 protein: CASSLVPLATGELFF; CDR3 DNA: TGCGCCAGCAGCTTGGTTCCTCTAGCGACCGGGGAGCTGTTTTTT
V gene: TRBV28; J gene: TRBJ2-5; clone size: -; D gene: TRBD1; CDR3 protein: CASSLAGTGATAMETQYF; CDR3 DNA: TGCGCCAGCAGTCTTGCTGGGACAGGGGCCACGGCCATGGAGACCCAGTACTTC
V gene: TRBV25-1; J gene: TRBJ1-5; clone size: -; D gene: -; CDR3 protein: CASRGEGGQPQHF; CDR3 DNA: TGTGCCAGCAGGGGAGAGGGCGGGCAGCCCCAGCATTTT
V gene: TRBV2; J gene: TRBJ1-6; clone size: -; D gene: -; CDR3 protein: CASTKQGRSPLHF; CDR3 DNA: TGTGCCAGCACCAAACAGGGAAGATCACCCCTCCACTTT
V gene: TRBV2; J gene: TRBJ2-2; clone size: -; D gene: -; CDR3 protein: CASLTGNTGELFF; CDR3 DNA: TGTGCCAGCTTGACAGGGAACACCGGGGAGCTGTTTTTT
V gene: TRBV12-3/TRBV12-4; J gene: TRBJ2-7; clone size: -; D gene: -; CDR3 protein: CASSLGRYEQYF; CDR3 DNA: TGTGCCAGCAGTTTGGGGCGTTACGAGCAGTACTTC
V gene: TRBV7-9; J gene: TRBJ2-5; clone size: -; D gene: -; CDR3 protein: CASSLSRGETQYF; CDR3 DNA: TGTGCCAGCAGCTTATCTAGGGGAGAGACCCAGTACTTC
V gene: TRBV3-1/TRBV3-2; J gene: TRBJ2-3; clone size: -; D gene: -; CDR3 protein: CASSQQGADTQYF; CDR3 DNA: TGTGCCAGCAGCCAACAAGGGGCAGATACGCAGTATTTT
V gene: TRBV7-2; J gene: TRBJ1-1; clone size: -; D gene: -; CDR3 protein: CASSSQKNTEAFF; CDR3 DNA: TGTGCCAGCAGCTCACAGAAGAACACTGAAGCTTTCTTT
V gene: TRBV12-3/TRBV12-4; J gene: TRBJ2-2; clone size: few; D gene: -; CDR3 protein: CASRPQETGELFF; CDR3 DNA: TGTGCCAGCAGACCCCAAGAGACCGGGGAGCTGTTTTTT
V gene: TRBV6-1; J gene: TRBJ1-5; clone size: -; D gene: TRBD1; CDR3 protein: CASREIDRGRGEQPQHF; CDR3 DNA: TGTGCCAGCAGGGAAATTGACAGGGGGCGCGGGGAGCAGCCCCAGCATTTT
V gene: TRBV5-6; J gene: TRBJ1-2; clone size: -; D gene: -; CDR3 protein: CASSLPKSIEGGYGYTF; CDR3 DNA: TGTGCCAGCAGCTTGCCCAAGTCTATCGAGGGAGGCTATGGCTACACCTTC
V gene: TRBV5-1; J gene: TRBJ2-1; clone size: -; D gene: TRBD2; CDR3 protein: CASTGIAGSEQFF; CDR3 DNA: TGCGCCAGCACAGGAATAGCGGGGAGTGAGCAGTTCTTC
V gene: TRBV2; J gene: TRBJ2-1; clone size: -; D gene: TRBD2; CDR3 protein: CASRPGTSAYNEQFF; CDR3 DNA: TGTGCCAGCAGACCCGGGACTAGCGCCTACAATGAGCAGTTCTTC